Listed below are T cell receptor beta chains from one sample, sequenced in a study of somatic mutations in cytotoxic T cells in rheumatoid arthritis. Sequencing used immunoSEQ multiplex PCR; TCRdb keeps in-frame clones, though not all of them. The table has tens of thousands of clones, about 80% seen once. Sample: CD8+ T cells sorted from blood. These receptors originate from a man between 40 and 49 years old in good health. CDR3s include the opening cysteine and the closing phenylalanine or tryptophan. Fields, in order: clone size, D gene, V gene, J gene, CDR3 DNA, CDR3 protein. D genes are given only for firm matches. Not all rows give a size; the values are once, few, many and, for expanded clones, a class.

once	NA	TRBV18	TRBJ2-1	TGTGCCAGCTCACCTACTAGGGACCCCTCGTGGAATGAGCAGTTCTTC	CASSPTRDPSWNEQFF
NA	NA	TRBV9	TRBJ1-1	TGTGCCAGCAGCGTAACAGGGAGCACTGAAGCTTTCTTT	CASSVTGSTEAFF
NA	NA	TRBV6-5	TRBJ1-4	TGTGCCAGCACCCTTACGGCAGGGGCTAATGAAAAACTGTTTTTT	CASTLTAGANEKLFF
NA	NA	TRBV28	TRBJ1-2	TGTGCCAGCAGTTTAGAGGGAGGACCTGGCTACACCTTC	CASSLEGGPGYTF
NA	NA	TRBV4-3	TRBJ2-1	TGCGCCAGCAGCCCTCAACTGGGGAACCCGTACAATGAGCAGTTCTTC	CASSPQLGNPYNEQFF
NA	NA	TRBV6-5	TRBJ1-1	TGTGCCAGCAGACCCGACAGTTCAGGGGAAGCTTTCTTT	CASRPDSSGEAFF
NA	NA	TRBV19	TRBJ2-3	TGTGCCAGTACTTATCGGAGCACAGATACGCAGTATTTT	CASTYRSTDTQYF
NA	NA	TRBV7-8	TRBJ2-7	TGTGCCAGCAGCTTAGAAGCCCTAGGGCTGTACGAGCAGTACTTC	CASSLEALGLYEQYF
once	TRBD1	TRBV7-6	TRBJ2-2	TGTGCCAGCAGCTTGCCTTATACAGGGGGCAGAGACGGGGAGCTGTTTTTT	CASSLPYTGGRDGELFF
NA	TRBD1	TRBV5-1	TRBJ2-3	TGCGCCAGCAGAGCCGGGACAGGGGGCCGAGATACGCAGTATTTT	CASRAGTGGRDTQYF
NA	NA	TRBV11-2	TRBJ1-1	TGTGCCAGCAGCTTGGACAGCCTGAGCACTGAAGCTTTCTTT	CASSLDSLSTEAFF
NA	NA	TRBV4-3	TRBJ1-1	TGCGCCAGCAGCCTCAGGTCGGGGAGCACTGAAGCTTTCTTT	CASSLRSGSTEAFF